These T cell receptor beta chains were read from a single sample in a study of blood T cell repertoires in COVID-19. The table came from immunoSEQ multiplex PCR; TCRdb's copy has only in-frame clones and leaves some out. The table shows approximately 300,000 clones, with about nine tenths occurring only once. Sequencing was done on a sample of peripheral blood. The receptors originated from a woman aged 25 to 39 with COVID-19, enrolled during active disease. Both conserved end residues are part of each CDR3. Each record gives: V gene, clone size, J gene, D gene, CDR3 DNA, CDR3 protein. The D gene is left open where the match is weak. Clone size appears in some rows only: once, few, many, or a class for an expanded clone.

TRBV19	-	TRBJ1-5	TRBD1	TGTGCCAGTAGGGGAATCCTGACAGGGGATCCCAATCAGCCCCAGCATTTT	CASRGILTGDPNQPQHF
TRBV28	-	TRBJ1-1	-	TGTGCCAGCAGTTTGAGGGGGACGTTGAACACTGAAGCTTTCTTT	CASSLRGTLNTEAFF
TRBV28	-	TRBJ2-7	TRBD1	TGTGCCAGCAGTTTTGGGACAGGGAGTCACGAGCAGTACTTC	CASSFGTGSHEQYF
TRBV5-4	-	TRBJ2-7	-	TGTGCCAGCAGGAGAGTAGAGAAGACCTACGAGCAGTACTTC	CASRRVEKTYEQYF
TRBV29-1	-	TRBJ1-3	TRBD1	TGCAGCGTTGAGGGTCCTACAGGGGGGTACTCTGGAAACACCATATATTTT	CSVEGPTGGYSGNTIYF
TRBV5-1	-	TRBJ2-7	-	TGCGCCAGCAGCTTGGGACAGATCTACGAGCAGTACTTC	CASSLGQIYEQYF
TRBV27	-	TRBJ2-3	TRBD2	TGTGCCAGCAGTCCCGGGACTAGCGGGAGCAATACGCAGTATTTT	CASSPGTSGSNTQYF
TRBV29-1	-	TRBJ1-1	-	TGCAGCGTTGAAGATCTGAGACTCATGAACACTGAAGCTTTCTTT	CSVEDLRLMNTEAFF
TRBV19	many	TRBJ1-3	-	TGTGCCAGTAGTCTCAGGGGCAACGGAAACACCATATATTTT	CASSLRGNGNTIYF
TRBV28	few	TRBJ1-5	-	TGTGCCAGCAGTTTGAGGGTCAGGGGTCAGCCCCAGCATTTT	CASSLRVRGQPQHF
TRBV2	-	TRBJ1-2	-	TGTGCCAGCAACAGGGACGGAGGCTACACCTTC	CASNRDGGYTF
TRBV10-1	-	TRBJ2-7	TRBD2	TGCGCCAGCAGTTCCACTCCTTTAAGACTAGCGGGACTCGACGAGCAGTACTTC	CASSSTPLRLAGLDEQYF
TRBV2	-	TRBJ1-1	TRBD1	TGTGCCAGCAGTGCGAGGGGACAGGGTGAAGCTTTCTTT	CASSARGQGEAFF
TRBV19	-	TRBJ2-1	TRBD2	TGTGCCAGTAGTGGACCGACTAGCGGGAGGCCCAATGAGCAGTTCTTC	CASSGPTSGRPNEQFF
TRBV5-1	-	TRBJ2-1	TRBD2	TGCGCCAGCAGCTTGGGGCTAGCGGGGTACAATGAGCAGTTCTTC	CASSLGLAGYNEQFF
TRBV18	-	TRBJ1-2	-	TGTGCCAGCTCACCGGACACTTATGGCTACACCTTC	CASSPDTYGYTF
TRBV19	-	TRBJ1-5	-	TGTGCCAGTAGTATAGTGGACAACTGGAATCAGCCCCAGCATTTT	CASSIVDNWNQPQHF
TRBV7-9	once	TRBJ2-5	TRBD1	TGTGCCAGCAGCCGCCTGGGACAGCAAGAGACCCAGTACTTC	CASSRLGQQETQYF
TRBV9	-	TRBJ1-2	-	TGTGCCAGCAGCGGGACAGCTAACTATGGCTACACCTTC	CASSGTANYGYTF
TRBV7-9	-	TRBJ2-1	TRBD1	TGTGCCAGCAGCTTAGGGGTCCGGGGACAGGATGGAGACAATGAGCAGTTCTTC	CASSLGVRGQDGDNEQFF
TRBV4-2	-	TRBJ1-4	-	TGTGCCAGCAGCCAAACCGGACAGAATGAAAAACTGTTTTTT	CASSQTGQNEKLFF
TRBV2	-	TRBJ1-1	-	TGTGCCAGCAGCGGTGACACCCTGAACACTGAAGCTTTCTTT	CASSGDTLNTEAFF
TRBV28	-	TRBJ1-1	-	TGTGCCGGGGCACCCGATGGGTGGGGCACTGAAGCTTTCTTT	CAGAPDGWGTEAFF
TRBV27	-	TRBJ2-3	TRBD2	TGTGCCAGCAGCCTCATCGGGACTAGCGGTACAGATACGCAGTATTTT	CASSLIGTSGTDTQYF
TRBV11-2	-	TRBJ2-1	TRBD2	TGTGCCAGCATCAAACTTAGCGGGAGCTACAATGAGCAGTTCTTC	CASIKLSGSYNEQFF
TRBV6-4	-	TRBJ2-2	TRBD1	TGTGCCAGCCGATCAACAGGGGCGAACACCGGGGAGCTGTTTTTT	CASRSTGANTGELFF
TRBV7-2	-	TRBJ1-2	TRBD1	TGTGCCAGCAGCTTAGCCCTAGACAGGGCCTATGGCTACACCTTC	CASSLALDRAYGYTF
TRBV4-1	-	TRBJ1-1	-	TGCGCCAGCAGCCAAGAAGGCAGGGGGAACACTGAAGCTTTCTTT	CASSQEGRGNTEAFF
TRBV19	-	TRBJ1-5	-	TGTGCCAGTAGGTATCTCGGTGACAGTAGCAATCAGCCCCAGCATTTT	CASRYLGDSSNQPQHF
TRBV7-6	-	TRBJ2-1	-	TGTGCCAGCAGCAGCCGGGACAATGAGCAGTTCTTC	CASSSRDNEQFF
TRBV5-1	-	TRBJ1-1	-	TGCGCCAGCAGCTTCAGGGCCTGGAACACTGAAGCTTTCTTT	CASSFRAWNTEAFF
TRBV19	once	TRBJ2-3	TRBD1	TGTGCCAGTAGCGGACAGGGGGCATCAGATACGCAGTATTTT	CASSGQGASDTQYF
TRBV21-1	-	TRBJ2-3	-	TGTGCCAGCAGCTTCCGGACTAGCGGGAGGTGCGCAGATACGCAGTATTTT	CASSFRTSGRCADTQYF
TRBV28	-	TRBJ2-1	TRBD2	TGTGCCAGCTTGGGACTAGCGGGAGGCTCCTACAATGAGCAGTTCTTC	CASLGLAGGSYNEQFF
TRBV19	-	TRBJ1-4	-	TGTGCCAGTAGCACAGGGACAACTGCAACTAATGAAAAACTGTTTTTT	CASSTGTTATNEKLFF
TRBV12-3/TRBV12-4	-	TRBJ2-5	-	TGTGCCAGCACCCTCGGGGGATGGGAGACCCAGTACTTC	CASTLGGWETQYF